Many counts were recorded for the clone carrying this T cell receptor beta chain. Antigen unknown. This specimen comes from a study of beta chain features in type 1 diabetes. What was sequenced were expressed TCRB transcripts, since all of the isolated RNA had been reverse transcribed. The protocol was immunoSEQ multiplex PCR, while the TCRdb copy is restricted to in-frame clones and leaves out a portion. The sample carries some 410,000 clones, about 15% recorded once. By way of CD45RO/CCR7/CD25/CD127/CD95/CD27, the CD4+ regulatory, stem cell-like memory, central memory and naive cells were sorted. Study-wide points: Insertion counts at VDJ junctions were lower in type 1 diabetes patients, who also showed more deletions there.

Sample: naive CD4+ T cells from blood. The TCR sequence derives from a man aged 25 to 40 in good health.

This CDR3 reads CAWSLRRETQYF. The CDR3 nucleotides are TGTGCCTGGAGCCTTCGTCGGGAGACCCAGTACTTC. The chain couples TRBV30 to TRBJ2-5; no clear D gene. Per germline, CDR1 GTSNPN and CDR2 SVGIG (reference sequence). The V end was cut by 3 bases, the J end by 5 bases, with 10 bases between. CDR3 size: 12 residues.